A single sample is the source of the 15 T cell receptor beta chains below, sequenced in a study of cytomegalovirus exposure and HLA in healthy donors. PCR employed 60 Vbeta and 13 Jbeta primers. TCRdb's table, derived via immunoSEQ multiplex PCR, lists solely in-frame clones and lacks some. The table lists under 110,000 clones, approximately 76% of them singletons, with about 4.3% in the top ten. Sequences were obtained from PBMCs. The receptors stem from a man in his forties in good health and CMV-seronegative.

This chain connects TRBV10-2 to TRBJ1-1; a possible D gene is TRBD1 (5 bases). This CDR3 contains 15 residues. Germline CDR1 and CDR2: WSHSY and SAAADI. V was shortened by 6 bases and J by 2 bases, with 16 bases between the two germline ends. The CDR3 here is CASSGDRLLNTEAFF. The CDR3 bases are TGCGCCAGCAGCGGTGACAGACTTCTCAACACTGAAGCTTTCTTT.

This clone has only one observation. CDR3 residues: CSVEVTSGGADTQYF. CDR3 nucleotide sequence: TGCAGCGTTGAGGTGACTAGCGGGGGGGCAGATACGCAGTATTTT. J is TRBJ2-3 and V is TRBV29-1; 14 bases map to TRBD2. With V trimmed by 3 bases and J by 4 bases, 3 bases remained unmatched. Germline V gene data show CDR1 as SQVTM and CDR2 as ANQGSEA. CDR3 length: 15 residues.

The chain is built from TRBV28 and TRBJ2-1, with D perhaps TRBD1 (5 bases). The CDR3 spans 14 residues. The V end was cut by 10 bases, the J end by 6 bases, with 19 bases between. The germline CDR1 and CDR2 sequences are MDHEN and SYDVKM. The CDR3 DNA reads TGTGCCATCACCCCACGGCAGGGTTCCAATGAGCAGTTCTTC. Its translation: CAITPRQGSNEQFF.

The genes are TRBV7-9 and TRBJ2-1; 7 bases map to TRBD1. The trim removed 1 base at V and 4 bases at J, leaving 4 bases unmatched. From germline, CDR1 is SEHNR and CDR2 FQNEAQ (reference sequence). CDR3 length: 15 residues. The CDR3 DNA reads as TGTGCCAGCAGCTTAGGGGGGACAGCGTACAATGAGCAGTTCTTC. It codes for CASSLGGTAYNEQFF.

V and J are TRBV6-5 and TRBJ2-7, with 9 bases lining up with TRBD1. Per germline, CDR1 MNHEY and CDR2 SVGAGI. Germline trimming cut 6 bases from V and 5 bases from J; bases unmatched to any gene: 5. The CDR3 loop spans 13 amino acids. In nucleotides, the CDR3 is TGTGCCAGCAGGTGGACAGGGGCGGACGAGCAGTACGTC. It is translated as CASRWTGADEQYV.

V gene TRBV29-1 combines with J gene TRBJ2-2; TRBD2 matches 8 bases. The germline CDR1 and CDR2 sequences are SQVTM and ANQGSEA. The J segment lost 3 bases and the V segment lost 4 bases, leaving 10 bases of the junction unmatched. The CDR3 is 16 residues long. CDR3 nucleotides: TGCAGCGTTGGGGCGGGGGGTCCCTACGACACCGGGGAGCTGTTTTTT. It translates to CSVGAGGPYDTGELFF.

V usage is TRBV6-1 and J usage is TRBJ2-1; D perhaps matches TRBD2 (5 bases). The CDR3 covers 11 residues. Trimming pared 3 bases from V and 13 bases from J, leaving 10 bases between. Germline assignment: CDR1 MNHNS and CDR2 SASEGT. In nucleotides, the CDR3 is TGTGCCAGCAGTGAGGGAGCGATTCAGTTCTTC. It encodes CASSEGAIQFF.

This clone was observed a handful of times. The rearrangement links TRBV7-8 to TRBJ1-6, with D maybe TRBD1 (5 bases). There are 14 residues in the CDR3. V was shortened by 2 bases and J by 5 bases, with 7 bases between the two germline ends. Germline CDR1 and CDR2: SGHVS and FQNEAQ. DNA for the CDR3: TGTGCCAGCAGCTTACCAGGGAATAATTCACCCCTCCACTTT. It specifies CASSLPGNNSPLHF.

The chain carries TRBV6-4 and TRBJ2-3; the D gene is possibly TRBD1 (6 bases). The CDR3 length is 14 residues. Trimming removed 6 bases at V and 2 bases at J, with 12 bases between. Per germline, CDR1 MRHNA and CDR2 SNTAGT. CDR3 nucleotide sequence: TGTGCCAGCAGGGCAACAGGGTACACAGATACGCAGTATTTT. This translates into CASRATGYTDTQYF.

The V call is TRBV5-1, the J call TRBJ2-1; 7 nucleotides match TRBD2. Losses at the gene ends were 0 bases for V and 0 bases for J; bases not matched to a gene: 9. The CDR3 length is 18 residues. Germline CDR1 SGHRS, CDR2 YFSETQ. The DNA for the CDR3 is TGCGCCAGCAGCTTGGGTCCAGGACTAGGAACCTCCTACAATGAGCAGTTCTTC. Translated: CASSLGPGLGTSYNEQFF.

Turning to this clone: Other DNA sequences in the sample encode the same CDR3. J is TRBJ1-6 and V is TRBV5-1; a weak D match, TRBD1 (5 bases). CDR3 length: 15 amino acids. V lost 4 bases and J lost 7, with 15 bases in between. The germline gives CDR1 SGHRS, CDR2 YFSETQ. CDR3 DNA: TGCGCCAGCAGCCCTCGGCAGGGAGGGAATTCACCCCTCCACTTT. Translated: CASSPRQGGNSPLHF.

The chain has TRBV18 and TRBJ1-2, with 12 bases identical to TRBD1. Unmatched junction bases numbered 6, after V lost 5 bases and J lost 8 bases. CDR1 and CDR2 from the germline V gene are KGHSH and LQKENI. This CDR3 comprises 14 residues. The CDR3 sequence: CASSRGQGAEGYTF. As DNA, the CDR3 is TGTGCCAGCTCAAGGGGACAGGGGGCTGAAGGCTACACCTTC.

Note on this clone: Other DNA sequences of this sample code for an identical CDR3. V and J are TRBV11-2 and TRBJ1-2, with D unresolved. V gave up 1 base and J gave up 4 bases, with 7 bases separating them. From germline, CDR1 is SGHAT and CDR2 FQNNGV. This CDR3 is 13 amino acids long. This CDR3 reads CASSLAGVYGYTF. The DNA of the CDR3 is TGTGCCAGCAGCTTAGCGGGTGTCTATGGCTACACCTTC. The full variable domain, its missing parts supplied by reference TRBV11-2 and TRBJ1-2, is EAGVAQSPRYKIIEKRQSVAFWCNPISGHATLYWYQQILGQGPKLLIQFQNNGVVDDSQLPKDRFSAERLKGVDSTLKIQPAKLEDSAVYLCASSLAGVYGYTFGSGTRLTVV.

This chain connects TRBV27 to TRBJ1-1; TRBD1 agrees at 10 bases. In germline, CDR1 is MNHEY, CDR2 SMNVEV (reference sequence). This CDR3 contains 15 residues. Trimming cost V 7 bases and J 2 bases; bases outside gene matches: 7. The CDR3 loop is CASTRQGALNTEAFF. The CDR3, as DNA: TGTGCCAGCACCCGACAGGGGGCGCTCAACACTGAAGCTTTCTTT.

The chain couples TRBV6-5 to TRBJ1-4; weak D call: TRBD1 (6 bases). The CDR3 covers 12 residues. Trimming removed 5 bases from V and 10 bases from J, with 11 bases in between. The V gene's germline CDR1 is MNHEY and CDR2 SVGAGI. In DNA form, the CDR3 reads TGTGCCAGCAGTCAGGGGATGGGAAAACTGTTTTTT. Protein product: CASSQGMGKLFF.